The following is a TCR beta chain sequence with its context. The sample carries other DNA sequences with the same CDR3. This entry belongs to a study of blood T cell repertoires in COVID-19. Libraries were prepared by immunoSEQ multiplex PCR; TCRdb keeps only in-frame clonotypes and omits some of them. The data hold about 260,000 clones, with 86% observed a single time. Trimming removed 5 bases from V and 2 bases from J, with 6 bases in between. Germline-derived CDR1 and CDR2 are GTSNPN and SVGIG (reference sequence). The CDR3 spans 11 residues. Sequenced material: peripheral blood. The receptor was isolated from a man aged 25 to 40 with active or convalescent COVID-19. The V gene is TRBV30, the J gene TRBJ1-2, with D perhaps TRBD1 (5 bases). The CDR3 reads CAWGQNYGYTF. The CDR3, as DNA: TGTGCCTGGGGACAAAACTATGGCTACACCTTC.